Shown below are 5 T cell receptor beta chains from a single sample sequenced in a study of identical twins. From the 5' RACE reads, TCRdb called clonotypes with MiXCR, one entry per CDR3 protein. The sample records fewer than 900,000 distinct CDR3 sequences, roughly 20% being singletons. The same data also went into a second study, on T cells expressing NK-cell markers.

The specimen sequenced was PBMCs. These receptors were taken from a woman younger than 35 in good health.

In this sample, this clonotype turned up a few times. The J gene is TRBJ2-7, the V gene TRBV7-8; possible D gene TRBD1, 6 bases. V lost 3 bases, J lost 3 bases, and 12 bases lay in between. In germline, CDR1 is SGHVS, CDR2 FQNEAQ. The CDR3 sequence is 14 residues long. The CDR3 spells CASSLETGLYEQYF. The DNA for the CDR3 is TGTGCCAGCAGCTTGGAGACAGGCCTCTACGAGCAGTACTTC. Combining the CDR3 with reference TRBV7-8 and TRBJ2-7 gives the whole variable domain GAGVSQSPRYKVAKRGQDVALRCDPISGHVSLFWYQQALGQGPEFLTYFQNEAQLDKSGLPSDRFFAERPEGSVSTLKIQRTQQEDSAVYLCASSLETGLYEQYFGPGTRLTVT.

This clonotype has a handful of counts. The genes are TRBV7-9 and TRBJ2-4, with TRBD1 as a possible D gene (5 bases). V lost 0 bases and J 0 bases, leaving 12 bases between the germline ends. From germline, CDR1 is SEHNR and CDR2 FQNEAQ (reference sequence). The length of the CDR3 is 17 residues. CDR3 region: CASSLATETQAKNIQYF. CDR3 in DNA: TGTGCCAGCAGCTTAGCGACAGAAACCCAAGCCAAAAACATTCAGTACTTC.

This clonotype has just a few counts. The chain's CDR3 is CASGSAGGRETQYF. CDR3 coding DNA: TGTGCCAGCGGTTCCGCGGGGGGCCGAGAGACCCAGTACTTC. V and J are TRBV2 and TRBJ2-5, with TRBD2 matching 8 bases. This CDR3 is built from 14 residues. CDR1 and CDR2 (germline): SNHLY, FYNNEI. Trimming cost V 8 bases and J 4 bases; bases outside gene matches: 9.

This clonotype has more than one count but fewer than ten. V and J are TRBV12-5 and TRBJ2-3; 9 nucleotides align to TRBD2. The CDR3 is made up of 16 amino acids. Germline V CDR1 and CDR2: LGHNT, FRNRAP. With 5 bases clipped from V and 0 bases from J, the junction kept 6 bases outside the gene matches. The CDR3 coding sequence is TGTGCTAGTGGTCTCCGGACTAGCGAGAGCACAGATACGCAGTATTTT. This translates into CASGLRTSESTDTQYF.

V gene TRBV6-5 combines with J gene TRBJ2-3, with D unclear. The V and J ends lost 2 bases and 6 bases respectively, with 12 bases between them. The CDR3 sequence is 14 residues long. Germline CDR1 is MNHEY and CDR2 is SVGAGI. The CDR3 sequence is CASSYTVAGDTQYF. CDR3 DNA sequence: TGTGCCAGCAGTTACACTGTGGCTGGGGATACGCAGTATTTT.